These 13 T cell receptor beta chains share one sample of origin, sequenced in a study of identical twins. Via MiXCR, TCRdb re-called the 5' RACE reads, giving one row per CDR3 protein. Of more than 1.5 million distinct CDR3 sequences listed, under 35% are singletons. The sample was cord blood. The source is a newborn girl in good health.

The genes are TRBV6-6 and TRBJ1-1, with D possibly matching TRBD1 (5 bases). Trimming took off 2 bases at V and 10 bases at J, with 11 bases between the two ends. From germline, CDR1 is MNHNY and CDR2 SVGAGI (reference sequence). The CDR3 runs to 12 residues. The CDR3 DNA reads as TGTGCCAGCAGTTACGGGGACCCGGGAGCTTTCTTT. Its translation is CASSYGDPGAFF.

The sample holds a few counts of this clonotype. V usage is TRBV27 and J usage is TRBJ1-1, with D possibly matching TRBD1 (6 bases). The CDR3 totals 11 residues. V was cut by 5 bases and J by 11 bases, with 12 bases left in between. The germline V gene encodes CDR1 MNHEY and CDR2 SMNVEV (reference sequence). CDR3 nucleotide sequence: TGTGCCAGCAGTACCAGGGGCTGGGCTTTCTTT. Translated: CASSTRGWAFF.

This clonotype was picked up a small number of times. The chain carries TRBV27 and TRBJ2-7; D perhaps matches TRBD1 (5 bases). CDR1 and CDR2 from the germline V gene are MNHEY and SMNVEV (reference sequence). Trimming removed 3 bases from V and 7 bases from J, with 16 bases in between. The CDR3 runs 14 residues. The CDR3 region is CASSFGPGLGEQYF. The CDR3 region has the DNA TGTGCCAGCAGTTTTGGGCCAGGGTTAGGGGAGCAGTACTTC.

The rearrangement joins TRBV18 to TRBJ1-1; no reliable D call. V shed 3 bases and J shed 1 base, with 12 bases lying between them. CDR3 length equals 15 residues. CDR1 KGHSH and CDR2 LQKENI come from the germline V gene. DNA of the CDR3: TGTGCCAGCTCACCGGGCGATGCACCGAACACTGAAGCTTTCTTT. Translation: CASSPGDAPNTEAFF.

The chain has TRBV10-3 and TRBJ2-3, with D perhaps matching TRBD2 (5 bases). CDR1 is ENHRY, CDR2 SYGVKD, per germline. This CDR3 has 13 residues. Trimming removed 0 bases at V and 5 bases at J, with 6 bases between. CDR3 in DNA: TGTGCCATCAGTGAGTCAGCGGTAGATACGCAGTATTTT. Translated: CAISESAVDTQYF.

This clonotype was recorded at least ten times. The V and J genes are TRBV29-1 and TRBJ2-1, with D possibly being TRBD1 or TRBD2 (6 bases each). The V gene's germline CDR1 is SQVTM and CDR2 ANQGSEA. V was trimmed by 1 base and J by 4 bases, leaving 11 bases between them. The CDR3 has 14 amino acids. CDR3 sequence reads: CSVEGRGSYNEQFF. The CDR3 nucleotides are TGCAGCGTTGAAGGGAGGGGGAGTTACAATGAGCAGTTCTTC.

The chain links TRBV27 to TRBJ1-5; TRBD1 matches 8 bases. The CDR3 runs 17 residues. J was trimmed by 1 base and V by 4 bases; bases with no gene match: 9. Germline CDR1 MNHEY, CDR2 SMNVEV (reference sequence). The CDR3 region is CASSSLDRAGSNQPQHF. The DNA for the CDR3 is TGTGCCAGCAGTTCCCTGGACAGGGCGGGAAGCAATCAGCCCCAGCATTTT.

This clonotype turned up a few times. The CDR3 region has the DNA TGCAGTGCTAGAGATCCACGGCTCAAAAACATTCAGTACTTC. It encodes CSARDPRLKNIQYF. The chain is built from TRBV20-1 and TRBJ2-4, with D unclear. Germline CDR1 DFQATT, CDR2 SNEGSKA (reference sequence). V lost 0 bases and J lost 3, with 9 bases in between. The CDR3 consists of 14 residues.

The chain carries TRBV12-3 or TRBV12-4 and TRBJ1-6; D is unclear. The CDR3 spans 12 residues. Trimming stripped 5 bases from V and 8 bases from J, with 7 bases between. CDR3 in amino acids: CASSTTDSPLHF. The CDR3 region has the DNA TGTGCCAGCAGTACCACAGATTCACCCCTCCACTTT.

This clonotype was counted a few times. The chain uses TRBV5-1 and TRBJ2-7; perhaps TRBD1 as D (5 bases). CDR1 is SGHRS and CDR2 is YFSETQ in the germline V gene. The V end was cut by 4 bases, the J end by 5 bases, with 10 bases between. The CDR3 has 12 amino acids. CDR3 sequence: CASSSRAHEQYF. As DNA, the CDR3 is TGCGCCAGCAGCAGCAGGGCCCACGAGCAGTACTTC. The variable domain in full, with the rest retrieved from reference TRBV5-1 and TRBJ2-7, is KAGVTQTPRYLIKTRGQQVTLSCSPISGHRSVSWYQQTPGQGLQFLFEYFSETQRNKGNFPGRFSGRQFSNSRSEMNVSTLELGDSALYLCASSSRAHEQYFGPGTRLTVT.

The CDR3 protein is CSARAGRYSNQPQHF. The CDR3 DNA sequence: TGCAGTGCTAGGGCAGGCCGCTATAGCAATCAGCCCCAGCATTTT. V gene TRBV20-1 combines with J gene TRBJ1-5; D is ambiguous. Germline V gene lookup returns CDR1 DFQATT and CDR2 SNEGSKA (reference sequence). CDR3 size: 15 residues. With 3 bases removed from V and 0 bases from J, the gap between germline ends came to 12 bases.

The rearrangement links TRBV20-1 to TRBJ2-5; no firm D call. V lost 7 bases and J lost 1, with 7 bases in between. This CDR3 has 11 amino acids. Germline loops: CDR1 DFQATT, CDR2 SNEGSKA (reference sequence). Here the CDR3 reads CSGGIQETQYF. For the CDR3, the DNA is TGCAGTGGCGGAATCCAAGAGACCCAGTACTTC.

This clonotype was observed a handful of times. The chain couples TRBV2 to TRBJ2-3, with 8 bases fitting TRBD2. The CDR3 is 13 amino acids. Germline CDR1 reads SNHLY; CDR2 reads FYNNEI. J was trimmed by 1 base and V by 8 bases; bases with no gene match: 2. CDR3 coding DNA: TGTGCCAGCGGGACTAGGGGCACAGATACGCAGTATTTT. Amino acids: CASGTRGTDTQYF.